This T cell receptor (beta chain) was observed in a study of early T cells in non-severe SARS-CoV-2 infection. Study-wide context: Sequencing input comprised bulk RNA from unsorted whole blood; chain pairing was not available. Study results and limitations: Private and CD4 specificities were missed by VDJdb matching, skewed to anti-spike CD8.

The length of the CDR3 is 16 residues. V dropped 0 bases and J dropped 2 bases, with 11 bases sitting between them. Germline V CDR1 and CDR2: SGHNT, YYREEE (reference sequence). In its sample, this clonotype was seen many times. Its specificity is not known. Unique molecular identifiers were added to individual cDNA molecules. TCRdb re-derived calls from the 5' RACE reads in MiXCR, one entry per CDR3 protein. The sample holds almost 85,000 distinct CDR3 sequences, around 10% seen once. The chain links TRBV5-4 to TRBJ2-2; D is ambiguous. The clonotype was recovered from an adult who was a healthcare worker with PCR-confirmed SARS-CoV-2 infection or an uninfected control (not recorded which). Sequenced material: whole blood. This CDR3 reads CASSLAPQTNTGELFF. In nucleotides, the CDR3 is TGTGCCAGCAGCTTGGCCCCACAGACTAACACCGGGGAGCTGTTTTTT.